The clone carrying this T cell receptor beta chain has only a few counts. CDR1 and CDR2 from the germline V gene are SEHNR and FQNEAQ (reference sequence). The V segment lost 6 bases and the J segment 5 bases; nucleotides outside the gene matches: 6. The CDR3 loop spans 14 amino acids. This specimen belongs to a study of CD8 T cells in Susac syndrome. With random hexamers, about 0.45 to 1 ug RNA was reverse transcribed. Using its own MiXCR run on the immunoSEQ multiplex PCR reads, TCRdb lists one record per CDR3 protein. The sample records 300,000 or so distinct CDR3 sequences, around 92% being singletons.

This chain links TRBV7-9 with TRBJ1-4; 7 bases are a match to TRBD1. The clonotype comes from a human donor with multiple sclerosis. Sequences were obtained from CD4+ T cells from PBMCs. The DNA for the CDR3 is TGTGCCAGCAGAGGGGGACAGTTGAATGAAAAACTGTTTTTT. This codes for CASRGGQLNEKLFF. The full variable domain, with the rest looked up from reference TRBV7-9 and TRBJ1-4, is DTGVSQNPRHKITKRGQNVTFRCDPISEHNRLYWYRQTLGQGPEFLTYFQNEAQLEKSRLLSDRFSAERPKGSFSTLEIQRTEQGDSAMYLCASRGGQLNEKLFFGSGTQLSVL.